The clone carrying this TCR beta chain was recorded many times. These data come from a study of T cells after yellow fever vaccination. V dropped 6 bases and J dropped 8 bases, with 16 bases sitting between them. Germline loops: CDR1 DFQATT, CDR2 SNEGSKA (reference sequence). There are 12 residues in the CDR3. MiXCR was run by TCRdb on the 5' RACE reads, yielding one entry per CDR3 protein. The sample shows 200,000 to 300,000 distinct CDR3 sequences, 6% to 8% of them seen only once. J is TRBJ1-2 and V is TRBV20-1; D remains ambiguous. This TCR came from a man under 40 who received the YFV17D yellow fever vaccine. The input for sequencing was CD4+ T cells sorted from PBMCs, taken on the day of the yellow fever booster vaccination. This CDR3 reads CSAAGGVGGYTF. The CDR3 DNA sequence: TGCAGTGCGGCAGGAGGCGTGGGAGGCTACACCTTC.